This T cell receptor (beta chain) was documented in a study of blood T cell repertoires in COVID-19. The CDR3 length is 14 residues. The germline CDR1 and CDR2 sequences are WNHNN and SYGVQD (reference sequence). V lost 2 bases and J lost 8; bases outside the gene matches: 5. Authors' data handling: Nucleated cell counts were estimated from reference gene primer amplification. Profiling relied on immunoSEQ multiplex PCR, and the TCRdb table lists in-frame clones only, not all of them. V, J and clone size are taken as reported in that table, and D and trimming were inferred from the DNA itself. The sample includes 70,000 or so clones, around 70% of them seen just once.

The receptor comes from a man in his 70s with acute or convalescent COVID-19. Sequencing was done on a sample of peripheral blood. This rearrangement joins TRBV10-1 to TRBJ2-3; 9 nucleotides agree with TRBD2. The DNA of the CDR3 is TGCGCCAGCAGTGAGGCGGGAGGGCAGGTTACGCAGTATTTT. Its protein product is CASSEAGGQVTQYF.